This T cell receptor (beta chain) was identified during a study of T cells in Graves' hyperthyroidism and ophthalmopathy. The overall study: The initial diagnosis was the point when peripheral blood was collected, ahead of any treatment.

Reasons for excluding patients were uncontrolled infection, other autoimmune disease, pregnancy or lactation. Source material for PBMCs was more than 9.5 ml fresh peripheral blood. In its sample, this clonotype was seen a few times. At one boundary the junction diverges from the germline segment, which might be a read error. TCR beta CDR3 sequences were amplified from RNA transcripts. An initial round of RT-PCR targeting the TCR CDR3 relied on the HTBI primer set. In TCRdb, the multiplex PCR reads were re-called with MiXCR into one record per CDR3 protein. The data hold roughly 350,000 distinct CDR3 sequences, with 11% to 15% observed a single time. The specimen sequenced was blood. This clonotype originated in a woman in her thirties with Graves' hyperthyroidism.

The CDR3: CASSLTGTSGKETQHF. CDR3 DNA sequence: TGTGCCAGCAGCTTAACCGGGACTAGCGGGAAAGAGACCCAGCACTTC. The genes are TRBV7-3 and TRBJ2-5, with 13 bases lining up with TRBD2. The CDR3 is 16 amino acids. Per germline, CDR1 SGHTA and CDR2 FQGTGA.